A single sample gave rise to the 10 T cell receptor beta chains below, sequenced in a study of OX40 agonist ivuxolimab in advanced cancers. The method was immunoSEQ multiplex PCR; TCRdb's version includes in-frame clones alone and lacks a portion of them. The table records about 50,000 clones, roughly 80% of them present only once. The material sequenced was CD4+ or CD8+ T cells sorted from blood, taken in a trial of the OX40 agonist ivuxolimab. Receptor source: an adult with an advanced solid tumor such as melanoma, head and neck, liver or kidney cancer.

The genes are TRBV18 and TRBJ2-2, with TRBD1 matching 12 bases. Germline V CDR1 and CDR2: KGHSH, LQKENI. V was pared by 4 bases and J by 3 bases, with 3 bases of the junction left unmatched. The length of the CDR3 is 16 residues. This chain's CDR3 is CASSRDRGRDTGELFF. CDR3 nucleotide sequence: TGTGCCAGCTCACGGGACAGGGGGCGCGACACCGGGGAGCTGTTTTTT.

This clone was seen a handful of times. The V call is TRBV15, the J call TRBJ2-7, with a tentative D call TRBD1 (6 bases). V gave up 1 base and J gave up 3 bases, with 13 bases separating them. The V gene's germline CDR1 is LNHNV and CDR2 YYDKDF (reference sequence). The length of the CDR3 is 15 residues. CDR3 nucleotides: TGTGCCACCAGCAGAGGGGGAGTACAGGGCTACGAGCAGTACTTC. This gives the protein CATSRGGVQGYEQYF.

This sequence joins TRBV5-1 and TRBJ1-6, with D possibly TRBD1 on 6 matching bases. Trimming pared 0 bases from V and 7 bases from J, leaving 11 bases between. There are 15 residues in the CDR3. Germline lookup yields CDR1 SGHRS and CDR2 YFSETQ. CDR3 residues: CASSLDTGQNSPLHF. As DNA, the CDR3 is TGCGCCAGCAGCTTGGATACAGGGCAAAATTCACCCCTCCACTTT.

The J gene is TRBJ2-1, the V gene TRBV5-4; TRBD2 matches 16 bases. Looked up from germline, CDR1 is SGHNT and CDR2 is YYREEE (reference sequence). V gave up 4 bases and J gave up 4 bases; unmatched junction bases: 5. The CDR3 length is 17 residues. CDR3 sequence (DNA): TGTGCCAGCAGCCCGGGACTAGCGGGAGGGAAATACAATGAGCAGTTCTTC. Translating it yields CASSPGLAGGKYNEQFF.

The sample holds a few counts of this clone. V usage is TRBV7-2 and J usage is TRBJ1-6, with TRBD1 as a possible D gene (5 bases). Germline V lookup: CDR1 SGHTA, CDR2 FQGNSA. The CDR3 is 15 amino acids. Between the trimmed V and J ends, which lost 5 bases and 1 base, there was a span of 9 bases. CDR3 in DNA: TGTGCCAGCAGCCTTGACAGTTCCTATAATTCACCCCTCCACTTT. It translates to CASSLDSSYNSPLHF.

This clone appeared a single time. The chain employs TRBV19 and TRBJ2-3, with 7 positions matching TRBD2. The CDR3 runs to 16 residues. The V segment lost 3 bases and the J segment 3 bases; nucleotides outside the gene matches: 9. Per the germline V gene, CDR1 is LNHDA and CDR2 is SQIVND (reference sequence). The CDR3: CASSIGLAVGTDTQYF. CDR3 DNA: TGTGCCAGTAGTATCGGGCTAGCGGTAGGGACAGATACGCAGTATTTT.

The V and J genes are TRBV15 and TRBJ1-1; D not resolved. CDR3 length: 16 amino acids. Between the trimmed V and J ends, which lost 0 bases and 5 bases, there was a span of 16 bases. Germline loops: CDR1 LNHNV, CDR2 YYDKDF (reference sequence). CDR3 nucleotides: TGTGCCACCAGCAGAGATCTAAGGGCAGGCGGGACTGAAGCTTTCTTT. Protein product: CATSRDLRAGGTEAFF. The whole variable domain, remainder taken from reference TRBV15 and TRBJ1-1, is DAMVIQNPRYQVTQFGKPVTLSCSQTLNHNVMYWYQQKSSQAPKLLFHYYDKDFNNEADTPDNFQSRRPNTSFCFLDIRSPGLGDTAMYLCATSRDLRAGGTEAFFGQGTRLTVV.

V usage is TRBV11-3 and J usage is TRBJ2-3; 9 nucleotides match TRBD1. Germline CDR1 is SGHNT and CDR2 is YENEEA. J gave up 1 base and V 5 bases, and 4 bases lay outside the gene matches. The CDR3 is made up of 15 amino acids. The CDR3 loop is CASSKQGAGTDTQYF. CDR3 DNA: TGTGCCAGCAGCAAACAGGGGGCAGGCACAGATACGCAGTATTTT.

The chain couples TRBV27 to TRBJ1-1, with a weak D call TRBD1 (6 bases). Germline V CDR1 and CDR2: MNHEY, SMNVEV (reference sequence). The ends were cut back, 3 bases at V and 5 bases at J, with 10 bases in the middle. The CDR3 sequence is 13 residues long. The CDR3 sequence: CASSFGQRTEAFF. The CDR3 DNA reads as TGTGCCAGCAGTTTCGGACAGAGGACTGAAGCTTTCTTT.

The chain carries TRBV5-4 and TRBJ1-3; the match to TRBD1 covers 9 bases. Germline V gives CDR1 SGHNT, CDR2 YYREEE (reference sequence). V shed 4 bases, J shed 0 bases, and the junction held 8 bases outside the gene matches. The CDR3 has 17 residues. In nucleotides, the CDR3 is TGTGCCAGCAGCCAGGGACAGGGTCCACTCTCTGGAAACACCATATATTTT. This sequence encodes CASSQGQGPLSGNTIYF.